This T cell receptor beta chain was found in a study of control samples from healthy donors and cancer patients. Trimming removed 5 bases from V and 1 base from J, with 9 bases in between. The germline gives CDR1 SGHTA, CDR2 FQGTGA. The CDR3 consists of 14 residues. The data were produced by immunoSEQ multiplex PCR, yet TCRdb's version contains in-frame clones alone and is incomplete. The sample totals fewer than 250,000 clones. The chain couples TRBV7-3 to TRBJ2-1; unclear D gene. This clonotype originated in a young woman in good health. The specimen was blood. The CDR3, as DNA: TGTGCCAGCAGCACCGCTGGTTCCTACAATGAGCAGTTCTTC. This codes for CASSTAGSYNEQFF.